The entry that follows covers one T cell receptor (beta chain) sequence. The count of this clone is one. Its antigen has not been determined. Base qualities are missing; no much larger clone stands one base away. These data belong to a study of blood T cell repertoires in COVID-19 (dated by TCRdb to 2020 to 2021). Regarding the complete study: Samples covering the acute and convalescent phases of COVID-19 were provided by collaborators in the United States, Italy and Spain. The prospective study material was composed of cDNA or gDNA derived from T cells, B-cell-depleted T cells, or PBMCs. The repertoires were made available in a free public database intended to serve as a resource for research on the immune response to SARS-CoV-2. Samples came from the ongoing ImmuneRACE study (first 160 participants) plus 1,254 subjects from 6 global collaborators. Deeply sampled blood TCRbeta repertoires from subjects exposed to, actively infected with, or recovered from COVID-19 were included in the dataset. Where available, HLA class I and class II types were taken from metadata supplied by the sample provider and were not determined by assay-based typing. A de-identified subject ID, COVID-19 status, age in years and sex were almost always included in the sample metadata. What the study reported, not specific to this receptor: The amount of clinical and demographic metadata varied by source and participant and was provided uncurated.

The immunoSEQ Assay, a bias-controlled multiplex PCR, was used to amplify TCRbeta CDR3 regions from genomic DNA. Concerning the study's data processing: Within the assay, amplification of reference gene primers was used to estimate how many nucleated cells each sample contained. To quantify the absolute abundance of each unique TCRbeta CDR3 rearrangement, sequence reads were collapsed and filtered. For each sample, productive Simpson clonality was calculated by taking the square root of Simpson's diversity index across productive rearrangements. In TCRdb, the immuneACCESS table is reduced to in-frame sequences with V and J assigned. These tables do not hold every clone; where another copy was compared, an unresolved V gene accounts for under half, and the others remain unexplained. For V, J and clone size, that table is used; D and trimming come from the DNA. Recorded for this sample are fewer than 150,000 clones; 77% of them occurred a single time. The biggest ten clones account for over 15% of the sample.

Each collaborating institution followed its own protocols to collect whole blood in K2EDTA tubes. For TCRbeta analysis, collaborator samples were shipped as frozen whole blood, as isolated PBMCs, or as DNA extracted from either sample type. The CDR3 covers 14 residues, taking in both the cysteine and the phenylalanine. The kept DNA is CDR3 alone, 42 bases in frame from the first base. CDR1 MNHEY and CDR2 SVGAGI are derived from the germline V gene. V lost 8 bases and J lost 4 bases; the stretch between them is 17 bases long. The TCR originated in a man at least 80 years old with acute or convalescent COVID-19. The chain was built from TRBV6-5 and TRBJ1-2; the D region possibly corresponds to TRBD1 (5 bases align). Sequencing was done on a sample of peripheral blood. The DNA reads as follows: TGTGCCAGCCTTCGAACGGGGGACGGCTATGGCTACACCTTC. Translated, it gives CASLRTGDGYGYTF.